The 12 T cell receptor beta chains below come from one sample, sequenced in a study of PD-L1 blockade in urothelial cancer. The time point is: peripheral blood 6 weeks after treatment start. Assay: immunoSEQ multiplex PCR; the TCRdb copy retains only in-frame clones and omits some. The repertoire holds approximately 47,000 clones, with about four fifths as singletons. The source material was PBMCs, sampled around atezolizumab (anti-PD-L1) treatment. These receptors came from a man in his 70s with urothelial cancer.

Here the CDR3 reads CASSLAREWADTQYF. CDR3 nucleotides: TGTGCCAGCAGCTTAGCCCGGGAGTGGGCAGATACGCAGTATTTT. The chain couples TRBV7-9 to TRBJ2-3; possible D gene TRBD2, 6 bases. The CDR3 extends over 15 amino acids. Trimming took off 0 bases at V and 4 bases at J, with 11 bases between the two ends. CDR1 and CDR2 from the germline V gene are SEHNR and FQNEAQ (reference sequence).

The chain is built from TRBV9 and TRBJ1-4, with D perhaps matching TRBD1 (5 bases). The CDR3 sequence is 15 residues long. The V and J ends lost 0 bases and 7 bases respectively, with 13 bases between them. Germline assignment: CDR1 SGDLS and CDR2 YYNGEE. The CDR3 region is CASSVGGGSGEKLFF. In DNA, the CDR3 is TGTGCCAGCAGCGTAGGGGGGGGATCGGGTGAAAAACTGTTTTTT.

J is TRBJ1-3 and V is TRBV7-2, with 7 bases lining up with TRBD1. CDR1 is SGHTA, CDR2 FQGNSA, per germline. V lost 0 bases, J lost 4 bases, and 3 bases stayed unmatched. CDR3 length: 15 residues. As DNA, the CDR3 is TGTGCCAGCAGCTTAGCGACAGGGTCCGGAAACACCATATATTTT. Its protein product is CASSLATGSGNTIYF.

The CDR3 coding sequence is TGTGCCAGCAGCTTAGAGGGGTTGAGCTATGGCTACACCTTC. Translated, it gives CASSLEGLSYGYTF. The V gene is TRBV7-9, the J gene TRBJ1-2; D is possibly TRBD1 (5 bases). The CDR3 sequence is 14 residues long. Trimming cost V 1 base and J 4 bases, with 10 bases left between them. Germline assignment: CDR1 SEHNR and CDR2 FQNEAQ (reference sequence).

The gene calls are TRBV5-1 and TRBJ1-2, with TRBD1 as a possible D gene (6 bases). CDR3 length: 15 residues. From germline, CDR1 is SGHRS and CDR2 YFSETQ. The V end was cut by 3 bases, the J end by 2 bases, with 14 bases between. In nucleotides, the CDR3 is TGCGCCAGCAGCTCGGCACCGGGACAAAACTATGGCTACACCTTC. This encodes CASSSAPGQNYGYTF.

The V gene is TRBV5-4, the J gene TRBJ2-1; 14 nucleotides agree with TRBD2. Per germline, CDR1 SGHNT and CDR2 YYREEE (reference sequence). V shed 4 bases, J shed 8 bases, and the junction held 8 bases outside the gene matches. The CDR3 loop spans 16 amino acids. Written as DNA, the CDR3 is TGTGCCAGCAGCGAAAGACTAGCGGGAGGGTCGGATGAGCAGTTCTTC. It specifies CASSERLAGGSDEQFF.

This clone was observed a single time. The chain combines TRBV7-6 with TRBJ2-6, with D possibly TRBD1 on 6 matching bases. Trimming shortened V by 5 bases and J by 4 bases, and 9 bases separated the two germline ends. The germline CDR1 and CDR2 sequences are SGHVS and FNYEAQ. The CDR3 loop spans 14 amino acids. CDR3 sequence reads: CASSPGVGANVLTF. The CDR3 region has the DNA TGTGCCAGCAGCCCAGGGGTAGGGGCCAACGTCCTGACTTTC.

This clone has just one count. This CDR3 is CASSRSVRETQYF. CDR3 nucleotides: TGTGCCAGCAGCAGGAGTGTCCGCGAGACCCAGTACTTC. The chain employs TRBV11-2 and TRBJ2-5; D is undetermined. The V gene's germline CDR1 is SGHAT and CDR2 FQNNGV. The ends were cut back, 5 bases at V and 5 bases at J, with 12 bases in the middle. This CDR3 is built from 13 residues.

The chain employs TRBV5-6 and TRBJ2-5; D perhaps matches TRBD2 (5 bases). Trimming cost V 5 bases and J 0 bases, with 8 bases left between them. Germline V CDR1 and CDR2: SGHDT, YYEEEE. The CDR3 has 13 residues. The CDR3 reads CASRAEYQETQYF. CDR3 bases: TGTGCCAGCAGAGCGGAGTACCAAGAGACCCAGTACTTC.

The rearrangement joins TRBV5-1 to TRBJ1-2; D gene ambiguous. Germline V gene data show CDR1 as SGHRS and CDR2 as YFSETQ. V dropped 2 bases and J dropped 3 bases, with 8 bases sitting between them. The CDR3 is 13 residues long. CDR3 DNA: TGCGCCAGCAGCTTAAGTACAGACTATGGCTACACCTTC. This sequence encodes CASSLSTDYGYTF.

The chain is built from TRBV10-2 and TRBJ2-1; 7 positions agree with TRBD2. Trimming removed 6 bases from V and 5 bases from J; junction bases left unmatched: 4. Germline lookup yields CDR1 WSHSY and CDR2 SAAADI. The CDR3 length is 13 residues. Here the CDR3 reads CASRVGGHNEQFF. Written as DNA, the CDR3 is TGCGCCAGCAGGGTGGGAGGGCACAATGAGCAGTTCTTC.

V and J are TRBV11-3 and TRBJ2-6; weak D call: TRBD2 (5 bases). V was cut by 5 bases and J by 1 base, with 9 bases left in between. The CDR3 contains 15 residues. CDR1 is SGHNT and CDR2 is YENEEA in the germline V gene. CDR3 bases: TGTGCCAGCAGCCCCGGGAAGTCTGGGGCCAACGTCCTGACTTTC. Its protein product is CASSPGKSGANVLTF.